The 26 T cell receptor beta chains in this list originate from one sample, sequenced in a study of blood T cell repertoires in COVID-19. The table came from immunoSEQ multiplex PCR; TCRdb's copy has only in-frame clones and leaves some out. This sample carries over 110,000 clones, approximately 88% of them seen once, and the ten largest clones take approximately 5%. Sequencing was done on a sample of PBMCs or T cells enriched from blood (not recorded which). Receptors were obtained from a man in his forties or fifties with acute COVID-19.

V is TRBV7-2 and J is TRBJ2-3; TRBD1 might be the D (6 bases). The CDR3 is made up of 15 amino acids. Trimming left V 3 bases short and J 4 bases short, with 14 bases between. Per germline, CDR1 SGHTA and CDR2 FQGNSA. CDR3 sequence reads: CASSLGRGHPDTQYF. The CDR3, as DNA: TGTGCCAGCAGCTTGGGCAGGGGCCATCCAGATACGCAGTATTTT.

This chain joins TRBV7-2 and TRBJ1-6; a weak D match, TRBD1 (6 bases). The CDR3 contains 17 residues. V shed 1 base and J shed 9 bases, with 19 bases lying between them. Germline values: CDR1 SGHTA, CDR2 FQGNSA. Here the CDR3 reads CASSLGPPERGTSPLHF. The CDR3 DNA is TGTGCCAGCAGCTTAGGGCCACCCGAGAGGGGGACTTCACCCCTCCACTTT.

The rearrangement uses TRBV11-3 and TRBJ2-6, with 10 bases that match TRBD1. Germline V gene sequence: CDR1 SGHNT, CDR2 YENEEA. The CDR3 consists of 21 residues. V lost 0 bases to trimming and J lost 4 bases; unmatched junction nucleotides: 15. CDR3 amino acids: CASSLDVSRDRGVAGANVLTF. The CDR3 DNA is TGTGCCAGCAGCTTAGATGTCAGCCGGGACAGGGGAGTTGCAGGGGCCAACGTCCTGACTTTC.

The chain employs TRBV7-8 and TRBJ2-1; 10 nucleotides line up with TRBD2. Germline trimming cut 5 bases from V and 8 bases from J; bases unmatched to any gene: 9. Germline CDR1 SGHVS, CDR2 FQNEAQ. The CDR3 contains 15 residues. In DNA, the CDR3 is TGTGCCAGCAGCCAACGGAGCGGGGGGGCCGATGAGCAGTTCTTC. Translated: CASSQRSGGADEQFF.

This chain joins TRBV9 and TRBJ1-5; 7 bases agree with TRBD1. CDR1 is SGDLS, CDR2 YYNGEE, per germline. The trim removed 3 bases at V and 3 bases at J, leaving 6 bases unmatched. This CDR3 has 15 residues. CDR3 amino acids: CASSATGTDNQPQHF. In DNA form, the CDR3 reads TGTGCCAGCAGCGCAACCGGGACAGACAATCAGCCCCAGCATTTT.

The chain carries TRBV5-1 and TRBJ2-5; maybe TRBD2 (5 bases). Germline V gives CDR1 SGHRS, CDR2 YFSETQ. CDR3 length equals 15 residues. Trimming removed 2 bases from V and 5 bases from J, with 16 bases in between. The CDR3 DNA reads TGCGCCAGCAGCTTCGGACTGAGCCGTACCGAGACCCAGTACTTC. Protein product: CASSFGLSRTETQYF.

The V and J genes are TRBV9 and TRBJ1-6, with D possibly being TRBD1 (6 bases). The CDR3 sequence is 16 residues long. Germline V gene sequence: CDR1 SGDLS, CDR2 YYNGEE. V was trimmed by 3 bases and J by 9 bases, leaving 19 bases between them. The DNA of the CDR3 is TGTGCCAGCAGCGAGGGGGGGAGAACCGGAGGTTCACCCCTCCACTTT. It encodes CASSEGGRTGGSPLHF.

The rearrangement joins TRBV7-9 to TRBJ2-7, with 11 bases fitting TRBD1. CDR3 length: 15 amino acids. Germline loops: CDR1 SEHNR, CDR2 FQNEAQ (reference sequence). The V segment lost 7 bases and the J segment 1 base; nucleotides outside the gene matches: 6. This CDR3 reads CASTRGQGASYEQYF. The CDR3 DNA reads TGTGCCAGCACCCGCGGACAGGGGGCATCCTACGAGCAGTACTTC.

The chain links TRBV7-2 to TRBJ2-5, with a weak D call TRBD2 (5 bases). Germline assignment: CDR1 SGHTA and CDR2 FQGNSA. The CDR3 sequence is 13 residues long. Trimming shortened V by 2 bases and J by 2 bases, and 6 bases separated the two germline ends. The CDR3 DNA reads TGTGCCAGCAGCTTATCGGGACAAGAGACCCAGTACTTC. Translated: CASSLSGQETQYF.

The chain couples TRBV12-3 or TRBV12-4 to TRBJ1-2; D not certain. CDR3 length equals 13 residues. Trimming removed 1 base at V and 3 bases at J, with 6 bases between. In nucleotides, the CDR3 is TGTGCCAGCAGTTTAGTGGCCTACTATGGCTACACCTTC. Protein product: CASSLVAYYGYTF.

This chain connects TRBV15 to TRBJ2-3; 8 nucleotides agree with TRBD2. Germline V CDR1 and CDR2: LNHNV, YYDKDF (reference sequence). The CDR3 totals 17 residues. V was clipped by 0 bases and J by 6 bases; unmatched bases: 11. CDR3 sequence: CATSRDLSGGPGDTQYF. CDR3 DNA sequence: TGTGCCACCAGCAGAGATCTATCGGGAGGGCCGGGGGATACGCAGTATTTT.

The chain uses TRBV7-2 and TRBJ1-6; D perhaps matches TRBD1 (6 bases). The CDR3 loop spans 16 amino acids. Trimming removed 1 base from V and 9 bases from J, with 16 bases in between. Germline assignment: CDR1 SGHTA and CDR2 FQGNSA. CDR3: CASSLEPVAGASPLHF. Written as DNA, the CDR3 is TGTGCCAGCAGCTTAGAACCGGTGGCGGGGGCTTCACCCCTCCACTTT.

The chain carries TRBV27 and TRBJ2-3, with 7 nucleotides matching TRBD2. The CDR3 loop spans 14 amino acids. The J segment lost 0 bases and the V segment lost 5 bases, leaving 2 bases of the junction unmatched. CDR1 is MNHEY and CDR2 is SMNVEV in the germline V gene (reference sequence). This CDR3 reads CASSRGSSTDTQYF. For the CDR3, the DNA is TGTGCCAGCAGTCGCGGGAGTAGCACAGATACGCAGTATTTT.

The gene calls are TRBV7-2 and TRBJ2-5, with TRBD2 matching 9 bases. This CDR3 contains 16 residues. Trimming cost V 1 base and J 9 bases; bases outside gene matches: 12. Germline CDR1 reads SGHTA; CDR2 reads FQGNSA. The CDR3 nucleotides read TGTGCCAGCAGCTTAGATGTTGCGGGGGGGGCTTTGGCCCAGTACTTC. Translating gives CASSLDVAGGALAQYF.

In nucleotides, the CDR3 is TGCGCCAGCAGTCGATTTACAGGGATCACAGATACGCAGTATTTT. It translates to CASSRFTGITDTQYF. The chain employs TRBV23-1 and TRBJ2-3; possibly TRBD1 for D (6 bases). TRBV23-1 is reported as an ORF; its role is uncertain. V lost 4 bases to trimming and J lost 2 bases, with 13 bases between them. This CDR3 is built from 15 residues.

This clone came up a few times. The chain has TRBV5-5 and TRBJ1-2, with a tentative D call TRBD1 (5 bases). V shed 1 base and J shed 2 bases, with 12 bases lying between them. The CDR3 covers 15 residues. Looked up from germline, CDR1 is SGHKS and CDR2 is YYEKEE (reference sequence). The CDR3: CASSLSRQLNYGYTF. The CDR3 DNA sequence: TGTGCCAGCAGCTTGTCCCGACAGCTAAACTATGGCTACACCTTC.

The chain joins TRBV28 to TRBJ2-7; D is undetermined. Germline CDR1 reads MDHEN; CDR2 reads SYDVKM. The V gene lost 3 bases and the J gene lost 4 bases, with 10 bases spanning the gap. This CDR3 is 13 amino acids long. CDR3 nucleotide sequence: TGTGCCAGCAGTTTGAGTTCGGGTTACGAGCAGTACTTC. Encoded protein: CASSLSSGYEQYF.

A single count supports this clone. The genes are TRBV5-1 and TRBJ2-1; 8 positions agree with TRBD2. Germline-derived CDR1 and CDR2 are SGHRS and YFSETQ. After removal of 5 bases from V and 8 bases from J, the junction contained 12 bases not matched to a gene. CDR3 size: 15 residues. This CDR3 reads CASRGSGGVQDEQFF. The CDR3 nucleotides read TGCGCCAGCAGAGGATCGGGAGGGGTGCAAGATGAGCAGTTCTTC.

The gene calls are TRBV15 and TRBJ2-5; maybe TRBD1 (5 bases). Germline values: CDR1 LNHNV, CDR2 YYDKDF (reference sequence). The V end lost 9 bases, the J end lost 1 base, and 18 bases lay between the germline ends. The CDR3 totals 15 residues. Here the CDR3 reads CATRRIGQGQETQYF. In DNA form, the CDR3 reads TGTGCCACTCGGCGGATAGGGCAGGGCCAAGAGACCCAGTACTTC.

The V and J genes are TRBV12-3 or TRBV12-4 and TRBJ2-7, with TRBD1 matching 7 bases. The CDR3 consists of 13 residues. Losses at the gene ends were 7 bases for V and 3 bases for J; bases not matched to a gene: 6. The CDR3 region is CASILDRDYEQYF. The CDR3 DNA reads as TGTGCCAGCATTCTCGACAGGGACTACGAGCAGTACTTC.

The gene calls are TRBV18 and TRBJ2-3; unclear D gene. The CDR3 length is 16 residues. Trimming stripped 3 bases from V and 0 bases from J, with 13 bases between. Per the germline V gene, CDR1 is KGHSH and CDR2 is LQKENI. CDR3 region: CASSPAAYLSTDTQYF. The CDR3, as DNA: TGTGCCAGCTCACCCGCTGCGTACCTTAGCACAGATACGCAGTATTTT.

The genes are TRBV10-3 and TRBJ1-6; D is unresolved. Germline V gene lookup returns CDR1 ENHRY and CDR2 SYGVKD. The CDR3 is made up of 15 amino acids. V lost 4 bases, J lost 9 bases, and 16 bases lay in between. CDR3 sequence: CAISAVNPSFSPLHF. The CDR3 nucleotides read TGTGCCATCAGTGCCGTTAATCCTTCTTTTTCACCCCTCCACTTT.

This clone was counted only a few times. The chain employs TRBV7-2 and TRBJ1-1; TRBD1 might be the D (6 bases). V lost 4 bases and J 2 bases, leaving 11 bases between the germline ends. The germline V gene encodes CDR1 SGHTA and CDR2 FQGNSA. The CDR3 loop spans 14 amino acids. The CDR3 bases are TGTGCCAGCAGCTCCCAGGGGCGAAACACTGAAGCTTTCTTT. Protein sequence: CASSSQGRNTEAFF.

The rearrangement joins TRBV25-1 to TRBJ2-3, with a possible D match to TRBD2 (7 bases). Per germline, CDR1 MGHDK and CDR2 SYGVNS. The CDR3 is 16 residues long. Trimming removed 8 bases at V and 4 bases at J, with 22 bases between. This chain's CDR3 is CASGREEGGHPDTQYF. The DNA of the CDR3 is TGTGCCAGCGGGAGGGAGGAGGGGGGGCACCCAGATACGCAGTATTTT.

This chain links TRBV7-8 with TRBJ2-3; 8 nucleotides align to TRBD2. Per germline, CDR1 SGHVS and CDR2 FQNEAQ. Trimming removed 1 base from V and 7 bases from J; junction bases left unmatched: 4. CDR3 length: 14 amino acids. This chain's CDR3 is CASSLGTSQNTQYF. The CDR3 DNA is TGTGCCAGCAGCTTAGGGACTAGCCAAAATACGCAGTATTTT.

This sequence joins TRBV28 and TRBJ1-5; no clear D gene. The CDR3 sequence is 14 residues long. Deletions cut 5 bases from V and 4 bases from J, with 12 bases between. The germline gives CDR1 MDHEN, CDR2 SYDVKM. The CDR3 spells CASSPPPGNQPQHF. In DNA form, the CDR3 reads TGTGCCAGCAGTCCCCCCCCGGGGAATCAGCCCCAGCATTTT.